This T cell receptor beta chain was captured by sequencing in a study of early T cells in non-severe SARS-CoV-2 infection. A single record per CDR3 protein comes from TCRdb applying MiXCR to the 5' RACE reads. The table lists fewer than 50,000 distinct CDR3 sequences, more than 6.5% of them singletons. What was sequenced was whole blood. The clonotype originates from an adult who was a healthcare worker with PCR-confirmed SARS-CoV-2 infection or an uninfected control (not recorded which).

CDR3: CASSQGGGMSGGRTDTQYF. As DNA, the CDR3 is TGTGCCAGCAGCCAAGGTGGGGGCATGAGCGGGGGGCGCACAGATACGCAGTATTTT. The chain employs TRBV4-2 and TRBJ2-3, with 9 bases that match TRBD2. The CDR3 loop spans 19 amino acids. Germline V gene data show CDR1 as LGHNA and CDR2 as YNFKEQ. With V trimmed by 1 base and J by 1 base, 12 bases remained unmatched.